What follows describes a single T cell receptor beta chain. Its specificity is not known. Using immunoSEQ multiplex PCR, the repertoire was profiled, and TCRdb retains in-frame clones only, with some absent. The sample lists fewer than 20,000 clones, about 55% occurring once. These data come from a study of T cell repertoires in ileal Crohn's disease. Notes on the study in general: Mucosal expansions were suggested to be mainly CD8 T cells. Every patient over 26.8% clonality showed endoscopic recurrence.

The germline V and J ends were trimmed by 7 bases and 4 bases, with 15 bases remaining between them. The germline V gene encodes CDR1 SGHTA and CDR2 FQGNSA. The CDR3 is made up of 14 amino acids. The receptor was derived from an adult with Crohn's disease. The chain is built from TRBV7-2 and TRBJ2-3; D gene uncertain. Sequenced sample: ileal tissue. The CDR3, as DNA: TGTGCCAGCACCCTAAATATCGCATCAGATACGCAGTATTTT. Amino acid sequence: CASTLNIASDTQYF.